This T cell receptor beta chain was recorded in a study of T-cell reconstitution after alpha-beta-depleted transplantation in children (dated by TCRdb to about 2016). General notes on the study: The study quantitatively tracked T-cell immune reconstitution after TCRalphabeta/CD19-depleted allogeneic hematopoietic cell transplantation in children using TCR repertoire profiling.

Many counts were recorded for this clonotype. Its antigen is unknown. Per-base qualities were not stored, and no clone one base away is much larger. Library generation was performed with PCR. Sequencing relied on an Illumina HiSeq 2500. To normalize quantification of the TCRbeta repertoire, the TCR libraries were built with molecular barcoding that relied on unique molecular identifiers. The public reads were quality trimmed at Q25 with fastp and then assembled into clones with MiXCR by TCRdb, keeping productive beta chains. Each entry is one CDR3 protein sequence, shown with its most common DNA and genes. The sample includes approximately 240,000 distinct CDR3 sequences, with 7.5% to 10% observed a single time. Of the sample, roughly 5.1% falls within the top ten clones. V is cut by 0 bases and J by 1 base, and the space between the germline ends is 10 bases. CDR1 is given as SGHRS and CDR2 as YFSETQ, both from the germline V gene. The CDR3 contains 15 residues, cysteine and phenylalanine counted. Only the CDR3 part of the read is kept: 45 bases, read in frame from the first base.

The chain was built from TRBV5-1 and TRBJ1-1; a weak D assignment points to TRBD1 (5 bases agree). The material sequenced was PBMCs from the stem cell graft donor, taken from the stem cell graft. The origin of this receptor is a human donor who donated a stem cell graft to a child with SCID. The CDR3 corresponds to CASSLEPGPNTEAFF. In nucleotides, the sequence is TGCGCCAGCAGCTTGGAACCAGGGCCGAACACTGAAGCTTTCTTT. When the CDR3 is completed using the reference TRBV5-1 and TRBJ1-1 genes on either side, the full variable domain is KAGVTQTPRYLIKTRGQQVTLSCSPISGHRSVSWYQQTPGQGLQFLFEYFSETQRNKGNFPGRFSGRQFSNSRSEMNVSTLELGDSALYLCASSLEPGPNTEAFFGQGTRLTVV.